These 8 T cell receptor beta chains share one sample of origin, sequenced in a study of T-cell reconstitution after alpha-beta-depleted transplantation in children. Preparing the TCRbeta library involved the use of unique molecular identifiers. MiXCR was run by TCRdb on the PCR reads, yielding one entry per CDR3 protein. The data show fewer than 1 million distinct CDR3 sequences, with about 16% seen just once and about 4.6% held by the top ten. Sample: PBMCs, mostly from graft donor cells, taken 360 days after TCRalphabeta/CD19-depleted stem cell transplant. The receptors originated from a male patient aged 10 to 17 who had a stem cell transplant for acute lymphoblastic leukemia, so the T cells may come from the graft donor.

This clonotype was observed a few times. CDR3 sequence reads: CASMIVSAGGTEAFF. The CDR3 DNA is TGTGCCAGTATGATAGTATCGGCGGGTGGCACTGAAGCTTTCTTT. The chain couples TRBV19 to TRBJ1-1; no definite D call. V shed 7 bases and J shed 4 bases, with 19 bases lying between them. The CDR3 totals 15 residues. Germline lookup yields CDR1 LNHDA and CDR2 SQIVND (reference sequence).

The chain recombines TRBV5-1 with TRBJ2-1; the D is unclear. CDR1 is SGHRS, CDR2 YFSETQ, per germline. The CDR3 loop spans 14 amino acids. The V gene lost 6 bases and the J gene lost 5 bases, with 15 bases spanning the gap. DNA of the CDR3: TGCGCCAGCATTGGTCAACACCGTAACAATGAGCAGTTCTTC. It codes for CASIGQHRNNEQFF.

The rearrangement uses TRBV7-3 and TRBJ2-2; D unresolved. In germline, CDR1 is SGHTA, CDR2 FQGTGA. The CDR3 has 13 residues. V was shortened by 4 bases and J by 9 bases, with 12 bases between the two germline ends. The CDR3 region is CASSSPPDWELFF. DNA for the CDR3: TGTGCCAGCAGCTCACCACCGGATTGGGAGCTGTTTTTT.

This clonotype has only a few counts. The chain employs TRBV20-1 and TRBJ2-7; no firm D call. From germline, CDR1 is DFQATT and CDR2 SNEGSKA (reference sequence). This CDR3 is built from 12 residues. The ends were cut back, 3 bases at V and 0 bases at J, with 6 bases in the middle. CDR3 loop: CSASSNSYEQYF. The CDR3 nucleotides read TGCAGTGCTAGCTCTAACTCCTACGAGCAGTACTTC.

This clonotype turned up a few times. The V gene is TRBV7-3, the J gene TRBJ2-3; 7 nucleotides line up with TRBD2. CDR1 is SGHTA and CDR2 is FQGTGA in the germline V gene. V was clipped by 5 bases and J by 0 bases; unmatched bases: 8. The CDR3 length is 16 residues. CDR3: CASSRARETSTDTQYF. In DNA, the CDR3 is TGTGCCAGCAGCCGCGCGCGGGAGACCAGCACAGATACGCAGTATTTT.

The table lists this clonotype with a few counts. The rearrangement joins TRBV12-3 or TRBV12-4 to TRBJ2-7, with D uncertain. Deletions cut 8 bases from V and 7 bases from J, with 12 bases between. This CDR3 has 11 amino acids. This chain's CDR3 is CASGRRWEQYF. As DNA, the CDR3 is TGTGCCAGCGGACGGCGATGGGAGCAGTACTTC.

The gene calls are TRBV20-1 and TRBJ1-3; 7 bases are a match to TRBD1. This CDR3 is 15 amino acids long. CDR1 is DFQATT, CDR2 SNEGSKA, per germline (reference sequence). Germline trimming cut 2 bases from V and 0 bases from J; bases unmatched to any gene: 4. The CDR3 DNA reads as TGCAGTGCTAGAATTAAGGGGGCCTCTGGAAACACCATATATTTT. Translating it yields CSARIKGASGNTIYF.

As DNA, the CDR3 is TGTGCCAGCAGCTTGGTTGGGGAGGGGGACCGACTGAGAGATGAGCAGTTCTTC. Protein product: CASSLVGEGDRLRDEQFF. The chain couples TRBV5-6 to TRBJ2-1, with a weak D call TRBD2 (7 bases). The CDR3 is 18 residues long. Germline V gene data show CDR1 as SGHDT and CDR2 as YYEEEE. The ends were cut back, 0 bases at V and 8 bases at J, with 24 bases in the middle.